This T cell receptor beta chain was captured in a study of cytomegalovirus exposure and HLA in healthy donors. Whole-study context: About 85 million unique TCRs from HLA-typed donors were held in an early release of data.

Amplification used 60 Vbeta primers and 13 Jbeta primers. Here immunoSEQ multiplex PCR was the method, and the copy in TCRdb shows in-frame clones only, minus some. Among approximately 100,000 clones listed, about 83% were seen once. The CDR3 loop spans 17 amino acids. After removal of 4 bases from V and 4 bases from J, the junction contained 12 bases not matched to a gene. Germline V gene data show CDR1 as SGDLS and CDR2 as YYNGEE. The receptor's source is a man aged 55 to 70 in good health and CMV-seropositive. What was sequenced was PBMCs. The chain combines TRBV9 with TRBJ2-1; TRBD2 aligns across 9 bases. The CDR3 region is CASSPRPASGVYNEQFF. CDR3 in DNA: TGTGCCAGCAGCCCCCGTCCGGCTAGCGGGGTTTACAATGAGCAGTTCTTC.